What follows is one T cell receptor beta chain and its context. The data are from a study of control samples from healthy donors and cancer patients. Method: immunoSEQ multiplex PCR; TCRdb's copy keeps in-frame clones and lacks some. The sample includes around 120,000 clones, approximately 94% seen only once; the top ten take 1.7%. The V gene lost 7 bases and the J gene lost 5 bases, with 13 bases spanning the gap. Germline CDR1 and CDR2: SNHLY and FYNNEI. The CDR3 contains 13 residues. The sample taken for sequencing was PBMCs. This receptor was identified in a man aged 45-65 years with head and neck cancer. The rearrangement uses TRBV2 and TRBJ2-3; D may be TRBD2 (5 bases). This chain's CDR3 is CASTRGEGDTQYF. DNA of the CDR3: TGTGCCAGCACCCGAGGTGAGGGAGATACGCAGTATTTT.